A selection of T cell receptor beta chains follows, all from one sample in a study of blood T cell repertoires in COVID-19. The data were produced by immunoSEQ multiplex PCR, yet TCRdb's version contains in-frame clones alone and is incomplete. The repertoire holds some 150,000 clones, about 88% seen once, with about 5.8% in the top ten. Sequenced material: peripheral blood. These receptors originate from a human donor in a cohort sampled during active COVID-19. Each CDR3 is given with its conserved first and last residue. D genes are given only for firm matches. Where a row states a size, it is once, few, many or the class of an expanded clone; other rows omit it.

>TRBV18|12|TRBD1|.|TRBJ1-1
CASSRTGTGSLF
TGTGCCAGCTCACGGACCGGGACAGGGTCATTATTT
>TRBV3-1/TRBV3-2|15|.|.|TRBJ1-1
CASSQVSGAGTEAFF
TGTGCCAGCAGCCAAGTGTCAGGGGCTGGCACTGAAGCTTTCTTT
>TRBV5-1|13|.|.|TRBJ2-5
CASSRQEEETQYF
TGCGCCAGCAGCCGTCAGGAAGAAGAGACCCAGTACTTC
>TRBV6-5|15|TRBD2|few|TRBJ2-7
CASRVREGRSYEQYF
TGTGCCAGCAGAGTCCGGGAGGGGCGCTCCTACGAGCAGTACTTC
>TRBV7-6|14|.|.|TRBJ2-7
CASSLAGQAKEQYF
TGTGCCAGCAGCTTAGCGGGGCAGGCCAAAGAGCAGTACTTC
>TRBV15|15|.|.|TRBJ1-1
CATSRDSLGLTEAFF
TGTGCCACCAGCAGAGATTCTTTGGGACTCACTGAAGCTTTCTTT
>TRBV19|15|TRBD1|.|TRBJ2-7
CASSATGDGSYEQYF
TGTGCCAGTAGCGCGACAGGGGATGGCTCCTACGAGCAGTACTTC
>TRBV11-3|16|.|.|TRBJ1-3
CASSSYCEESGNTIYF
TGTGCCAGCAGCTCTTATTGCGAGGAATCTGGAAACACCATATATTTT
>TRBV28|16|TRBD1|few|TRBJ2-3
CASSSPGTGSTDTQYF
TGTGCCAGCAGTTCGCCCGGGACAGGTAGCACAGATACGCAGTATTTT
>TRBV28|15|TRBD2|.|TRBJ2-1
CASSPGLAFYNEQFF
TGTGCCAGCAGTCCGGGACTAGCATTTTACAATGAGCAGTTCTTC
>TRBV28|14|.|once|TRBJ1-1
CASSRIGTLTEAFF
TGTGCCAGCAGTCGTATTGGGACACTCACTGAAGCTTTCTTT
>TRBV30|16|TRBD1|.|TRBJ2-1
CAWSSSQGAGYNEQFF
TGTGCCTGGAGTTCATCCCAGGGGGCGGGTTACAATGAGCAGTTCTTC
>TRBV6-1|15|.|.|TRBJ1-5
CASSESAGHTEPQHF
TGTGCCAGCAGTGAGAGCGCCGGACATACGGAGCCCCAGCATTTT
>TRBV5-4|15|.|.|TRBJ2-2
CASSPREVNTGELFF
TGTGCCAGCAGCCCCCGTGAGGTGAACACCGGGGAGCTGTTTTTT
>TRBV3-1/TRBV3-2|14|.|.|TRBJ1-3
CASSQGEAGNTIYF
TGTGCCAGCAGCCAGGGGGAGGCTGGAAACACCATATATTTT
>TRBV27|15|TRBD1|.|TRBJ1-4
CASSGRTGRNEKLFF
TGTGCCAGCAGTGGGAGGACAGGACGTAATGAAAAACTGTTTTTT
>TRBV4-1|13|.|.|TRBJ1-6
CASSPREHSPLHF
TGCGCCAGCAGCCCGAGAGAACATTCACCCCTCCACTTT
>TRBV29-1|13|.|.|TRBJ1-1
CSASQGLNTEAFF
TGCAGCGCCTCACAGGGACTGAACACTGAAGCTTTCTTT
>TRBV6-5|14|.|once|TRBJ1-2
CASSYSTRNYGYTF
TGTGCCAGCAGTTACTCGACGAGGAACTATGGCTACACCTTC
>TRBV28|13|.|.|TRBJ2-1
CASSLLTGTEQFF
TGTGCCAGCAGTTTATTAACAGGGACTGAGCAGTTCTTC
>TRBV2|14|.|.|TRBJ2-3
CARGQAGRTDTQYF
TGTGCCAGAGGCCAGGCGGGCCGCACAGATACGCAGTATTTT
>TRBV11-2|16|TRBD2|once|TRBJ2-1
CASSLHASGGPYEQFF
TGTGCCAGCAGCTTACATGCCTCGGGGGGGCCGTATGAGCAGTTCTTC
>TRBV4-1|15|TRBD1|.|TRBJ1-3
CASSQVGQKGNTIYF
TGCGCCAGCAGCCAGGTGGGACAGAAAGGAAACACCATATATTTT
>TRBV10-2|13|.|.|TRBJ2-7
CASRMGSSYEQYF
TGCGCCAGCAGGATGGGGAGCTCCTACGAGCAGTACTTC
>TRBV11-3|18|.|.|TRBJ2-7
CASSLDPSIGVLSYEQYF
TGTGCCAGCAGCTTAGATCCCTCCATCGGGGTGCTCTCCTACGAGCAGTACTTC
>TRBV6-5|15|.|.|TRBJ1-5
CASGPLGYSNQPQHF
TGTGCCAGCGGGCCCCTTGGGTATAGCAATCAGCCCCAGCATTTT
>TRBV20-1|12|.|once|TRBJ1-6
CSASIENSPLHF
TGCAGTGCTAGTATCGAGAATTCACCCCTCCACTTT
>TRBV15|15|TRBD1|.|TRBJ2-2
CATSKDRDSTGELFF
TGTGCCACCAGCAAGGATAGGGACAGCACCGGGGAGCTGTTTTTT
>TRBV21-1|20|.|.|TRBJ2-2
CASSTYLQTGMGENTGELFF
TGTGCCAGCAGCACATACCTACAGACAGGGATGGGAGAGAACACCGGGGAGCTGTTTTTT
>TRBV7-9|16|TRBD1|.|TRBJ2-3
CASSTSGQGSTDTQYF
TGTGCCAGCAGCACGTCGGGACAGGGATCGACAGATACGCAGTATTTT
>TRBV5-1|14|.|.|TRBJ2-7
CASSHRDTTYEQYF
TGCGCCAGCAGCCACCGGGACACAACCTACGAGCAGTACTTC
>TRBV7-9|13|.|.|TRBJ2-5
CASSFHSQETQYF
TGTGCCAGCAGCTTTCATTCACAAGAGACCCAGTACTTC
>TRBV15|17|TRBD2|.|TRBJ2-3
CATSRDVRGASTDTQYF
TGTGCCACCAGCAGAGATGTGCGGGGGGCCAGCACAGATACGCAGTATTTT
>TRBV28|15|TRBD1|.|TRBJ1-5
CASSLGGGGNQPQHF
TGTGCCAGCAGTTTAGGAGGGGGCGGCAATCAGCCCCAGCATTTT
>TRBV3-1/TRBV3-2|14|TRBD2|.|TRBJ2-7
CASSQAGGGNEQYF
TGTGCCAGCAGCCAAGCTGGGGGAGGGAACGAGCAGTACTTC
>TRBV2|15|.|few|TRBJ2-5
CASSLAGTDQETQYF
TGTGCCAGCAGTTTGGCGGGGACGGATCAAGAGACCCAGTACTTC
>TRBV18|15|.|.|TRBJ1-2
CASSPPNDINYGYTF
TGTGCCAGCTCACCACCCAACGACATTAACTATGGCTACACCTTC
>TRBV7-2|15|TRBD1|.|TRBJ2-7
CASSASWDRSYEQYF
TGTGCCAGCAGCGCGAGTTGGGACAGATCGTACGAGCAGTACTTC
>TRBV15|14|.|.|TRBJ2-1
CATSRERGYNEQFF
TGTGCCACCAGCAGAGAAAGGGGCTACAATGAGCAGTTCTTC
>TRBV5-1|15|.|.|TRBJ2-2
CASSLGTTNTGELFF
TGCGCCAGCAGCTTGGGTACTACGAACACCGGGGAGCTGTTTTTT
>TRBV6-5|16|TRBD2|once|TRBJ2-3
CASSYRAGGQTDTQYF
TGTGCCAGCAGTTACCGGGCGGGGGGCCAGACAGATACGCAGTATTTT
>TRBV2|13|.|.|TRBJ2-7
CASLGGVLHEQYF
TGTGCCAGCCTCGGCGGGGTACTCCACGAGCAGTACTTC
>TRBV19|14|.|.|TRBJ1-3
CASSISGDRNTIYF
TGTGCCAGTAGTATAAGCGGGGACCGAAACACCATATATTTT
>TRBV7-3|14|.|few|TRBJ1-2
CASSPNQGRGGYTF
TGTGCCAGCAGCCCAAACCAGGGCCGAGGAGGCTACACCTTC
>TRBV6-1|13|.|.|TRBJ2-4
CASSEIQRDIQYF
TGTGCCAGCAGTGAAATTCAGCGGGACATTCAGTACTTC
>TRBV28|16|TRBD2|.|TRBJ2-1
CASTRGGTSGTNEQFF
TGTGCCAGCACCCGGGGCGGGACTAGCGGTACCAATGAGCAGTTCTTC
>TRBV28|15|TRBD1|.|TRBJ1-4
CASSPPGQKRKKLFF
TGTGCCAGCAGTCCACCGGGACAGAAAAGGAAAAAACTGTTTTTT